These 29 T cell receptor beta chains were sequenced from one sample in a study of blood T cell repertoires in COVID-19. Only in-frame clones appear in the TCRdb table, and some are missing; sequencing was by immunoSEQ multiplex PCR. The sample yields about 400,000 clones, roughly 86% seen once. Source material: PBMCs or T cells enriched from blood (not recorded which). These receptors originate from a woman in her 30s who had recovered from COVID-19.

The chain links TRBV5-4 to TRBJ1-2, with a tentative D call TRBD1 (5 bases). The CDR3 is 15 residues long. Trimming took 4 bases from V and 4 from J, leaving 17 bases between them. Per the germline V gene, CDR1 is SGHNT and CDR2 is YYREEE (reference sequence). CDR3 sequence reads: CASSISGIRLYGYTF. The CDR3 DNA sequence: TGTGCCAGCAGCATCTCAGGGATCCGCCTCTATGGCTACACCTTC.

The V call is TRBV19, the J call TRBJ1-2; 9 bases map to TRBD1. The junction had 8 bases not matched to a gene; V was cut back by 3 bases and J by 6 bases. Per the germline V gene, CDR1 is LNHDA and CDR2 is SQIVND (reference sequence). This CDR3 contains 15 residues. The CDR3 DNA follows: TGTGCCAGTAGTATTGGGACAGGGAGGATGGATGGCTACACCTTC. It is translated as CASSIGTGRMDGYTF.

V and J are TRBV4-1 and TRBJ2-2, with 8 bases aligning to TRBD2. Trimming at V came to 3 bases and at J to 0 bases, leaving 3 bases not matched to a gene. Germline lookup yields CDR1 MGHRA and CDR2 YSYEKL. The CDR3 extends over 16 amino acids. The CDR3 DNA is TGCGCCAGCAGCCAGAGAGCGGGAGCGAACACCGGGGAGCTGTTTTTT. It is translated as CASSQRAGANTGELFF.

The chain carries TRBV12-3 or TRBV12-4 and TRBJ2-7; 11 nucleotides agree with TRBD1. Trimming cost V 8 bases and J 4 bases; bases outside gene matches: 4. CDR3 length: 13 residues. The CDR3 loop is CASGDRGWYEQYF. In DNA form, the CDR3 reads TGTGCCAGCGGGGACAGGGGGTGGTACGAGCAGTACTTC.

This chain joins TRBV7-2 and TRBJ1-2, with D possibly matching TRBD1 (6 bases). Germline assignment: CDR1 SGHTA and CDR2 FQGNSA. CDR3 length: 13 amino acids. Trimming took off 4 bases at V and 7 bases at J, with 13 bases between the two ends. The CDR3 here is CASSSSTGFGYTF. The CDR3 nucleotides read TGTGCCAGCAGCTCCTCAACAGGGTTTGGCTACACCTTC.

The V gene is TRBV10-3, the J gene TRBJ1-2; 8 nucleotides line up with TRBD1. CDR1 is ENHRY, CDR2 SYGVKD, per germline. This CDR3 spans 15 amino acids. V shed 3 bases and J 2 bases; nucleotides not matched to a gene: 5. The CDR3 loop is CAISDHRGGNYGYTF. The CDR3 DNA sequence: TGTGCCATCAGTGACCACAGGGGGGGAAACTATGGCTACACCTTC.

V and J are TRBV6-1 and TRBJ1-5; D is uncertain. Trimming stripped 1 base from V and 2 bases from J, with 6 bases between. Germline-derived CDR1 and CDR2 are MNHNS and SASEGT. The CDR3 extends over 14 amino acids. As DNA, the CDR3 is TGTGCCAGCAGTGAAGTCCCTGGCAATCAGCCCCAGCATTTT. Translation: CASSEVPGNQPQHF.

In regard to this clone: The sample holds other DNA sequences that translate to the same CDR3. This chain connects TRBV7-2 to TRBJ2-7; D gene unclear. The CDR3 runs to 13 residues. V shed 1 base and J shed 2 bases, with 6 bases lying between them. Looked up from germline, CDR1 is SGHTA and CDR2 is FQGNSA. The CDR3 is CASSLGSPYEQYF. DNA of the CDR3: TGTGCCAGCAGCTTAGGGAGCCCCTACGAGCAGTACTTC.

The gene calls are TRBV7-2 and TRBJ1-2, with 8 nucleotides matching TRBD1. The V gene's germline CDR1 is SGHTA and CDR2 FQGNSA. V gave up 4 bases and J gave up 4 bases; unmatched junction bases: 17. CDR3 length: 18 amino acids. The DNA for the CDR3 is TGTGCCAGCAGCTCACTCCCGACCCGGACAGGGATGAGCTATGGCTACACCTTC. It yields the protein CASSSLPTRTGMSYGYTF.

DNA for the CDR3: TGTGCCAGCAGCCCAGGAGACAGGGAGGTCTACGAGCAGTACTTC. Protein sequence: CASSPGDREVYEQYF. The chain is built from TRBV13 and TRBJ2-7, with a weak D call TRBD1 (7 bases). CDR1 and CDR2 (germline): PRHDT, FYEKMQ (reference sequence). The CDR3 has 15 amino acids. The ends were cut back, 5 bases at V and 3 bases at J, with 17 bases in the middle.

The rearrangement links TRBV9 to TRBJ2-2, with 7 nucleotides matching TRBD2. Looked up from germline, CDR1 is SGDLS and CDR2 is YYNGEE. Losses at the gene ends were 4 bases for V and 8 bases for J; bases not matched to a gene: 8. The CDR3 has 14 amino acids. CDR3 sequence reads: CASSSAGTTGELFF. CDR3 nucleotide sequence: TGTGCCAGCAGCTCCGCCGGGACTACTGGGGAGCTGTTTTTT.

The chain employs TRBV19 and TRBJ2-7, with TRBD1 matching 7 bases. After removal of 1 base from V and 6 bases from J, the junction contained 3 bases not matched to a gene. The CDR3 totals 13 residues. CDR1 is LNHDA, CDR2 SQIVND, per germline (reference sequence). In DNA form, the CDR3 reads TGTGCCAGTAGTATAGCGACAGGGCTCGAGCAGTACTTC. It translates to CASSIATGLEQYF.

The chain couples TRBV7-2 to TRBJ2-2; TRBD1 aligns across 7 bases. The CDR3 spans 17 residues. Germline assignment: CDR1 SGHTA and CDR2 FQGNSA. The V gene end was trimmed by 3 bases and the J gene end by 4 bases; junction bases not matched to a gene: 11. CDR3 in amino acids: CASSFGMTGSGTGELFF. Here the CDR3 DNA reads TGTGCCAGCAGCTTCGGAATGACAGGGTCGGGCACCGGGGAGCTGTTTTTT.

The CDR3 DNA sequence: TGTGCCAGCAGTGGGAAGGGAGGCAATCAGCCCCAGCATTTT. Its protein product is CASSGKGGNQPQHF. V is TRBV2 and J is TRBJ1-5; the D is unclear. The CDR3 runs to 14 residues. V was trimmed by 4 bases and J by 2 bases, leaving 9 bases between them. Germline V gene lookup returns CDR1 SNHLY and CDR2 FYNNEI.

CDR3 protein: CASRLIQEGSGSRNEQFF. The CDR3 DNA reads TGTGCAAGTCGCTTAATACAGGAAGGTAGCGGGAGTAGGAATGAGCAGTTCTTC. The rearrangement joins TRBV12-2 to TRBJ2-1; the table calls TRBD2, which could not be checked here. TRBV12-2 counts as a pseudogene. This CDR3 comprises 18 residues.

The CDR3 spells CAHPPRGQSSNQPQHF. The CDR3, as DNA: TGTGCCCACCCCCCCAGGGGGCAGTCGAGCAATCAGCCCCAGCATTTT. The J gene is TRBJ1-5, the V gene TRBV2; 8 bases map to TRBD1. CDR3 length: 16 residues. Trimming cost V 11 bases and J 1 base; bases outside gene matches: 13. From germline, CDR1 is SNHLY and CDR2 FYNNEI.

This chain links TRBV9 with TRBJ1-3; no clear D gene. V lost 0 bases to trimming and J lost 0 bases, with 10 bases between them. Germline V CDR1 and CDR2: SGDLS, YYNGEE. CDR3 length equals 16 residues. The CDR3 protein is CASSVEPSPSGNTIYF. CDR3 coding DNA: TGTGCCAGCAGCGTAGAACCGAGCCCCTCTGGAAACACCATATATTTT.

CDR3 sequence (DNA): TGTGCCAGCAGTTATCCAGGGTTCCCTGAAGCTTTCTTT. It is translated as CASSYPGFPEAFF. V and J are TRBV6-5 and TRBJ1-1, with D tentatively TRBD1 (5 bases). Germline CDR1 is MNHEY and CDR2 is SVGAGI. The V end was cut by 3 bases, the J end by 6 bases, with 11 bases between. The CDR3 consists of 13 residues.

This rearrangement joins TRBV5-1 to TRBJ2-3, with 10 bases matching TRBD1. There are 14 residues in the CDR3. CDR1 and CDR2 (germline): SGHRS, YFSETQ. J was trimmed by 5 bases and V by 3 bases; bases with no gene match: 3. CDR3 nucleotides: TGCGCCAGCAGCTCGACAGGGGGCGAAGATACGCAGTATTTT. It is translated as CASSSTGGEDTQYF.

The rearrangement links TRBV6-5 to TRBJ1-2; D is unresolved. The germline CDR1 and CDR2 sequences are MNHEY and SVGAGI. The ends were cut back, 0 bases at V and 4 bases at J, with 9 bases in the middle. CDR3 length: 14 amino acids. The CDR3, as DNA: TGTGCCAGCAGTTACTCCGGGGATACCTATGGCTACACCTTC. Protein sequence: CASSYSGDTYGYTF.

The sample holds one count of this clone. CDR3 amino acids: CSASGLLSSGGAIYTQYF. The CDR3 bases are TGCAGTGCCAGTGGCCTTTTGTCTAGCGGGGGGGCCATTTATACGCAGTATTTT. The chain joins TRBV20-1 to TRBJ2-3; 12 bases map to TRBD2. The germline V gene encodes CDR1 DFQATT and CDR2 SNEGSKA (reference sequence). Losses at the gene ends were 6 bases for V and 7 bases for J; bases not matched to a gene: 20. This CDR3 is built from 18 residues.

This chain uses TRBV6-5 with TRBJ1-6; D is unclear. CDR1 is MNHEY and CDR2 is SVGAGI in the germline V gene. This CDR3 has 13 residues. V was cut by 7 bases and J by 7 bases, with 11 bases left in between. The CDR3 loop reads CASNRGWNSPLHF. The CDR3 DNA reads TGTGCCAGCAACCGGGGTTGGAATTCACCCCTCCACTTT.

This CDR3 is CASSLTLQGEAFF. The CDR3 nucleotides are TGTGCCAGCAGCTTGACCCTACAGGGGGAAGCTTTCTTT. The V and J genes are TRBV7-9 and TRBJ1-1, with 7 bases lining up with TRBD1. CDR1 is SEHNR and CDR2 is FQNEAQ in the germline V gene (reference sequence). This CDR3 is built from 13 residues. Trimming at V came to 3 bases and at J to 8 bases, leaving 6 bases not matched to a gene.

V usage is TRBV5-1 and J usage is TRBJ2-1, with 9 bases fitting TRBD2. With 5 bases clipped from V and 7 bases from J, the junction kept 7 bases outside the gene matches. Per germline, CDR1 SGHRS and CDR2 YFSETQ. This CDR3 has 14 amino acids. DNA for the CDR3: TGCGCCAGCAGACTAGCGGGCGGGGGAAATGAGCAGTTCTTC. This encodes CASRLAGGGNEQFF. Looking up the rest from reference TRBV5-1 and TRBJ2-1 gives the full variable domain: KAGVTQTPRYLIKTRGQQVTLSCSPISGHRSVSWYQQTPGQGLQFLFEYFSETQRNKGNFPGRFSGRQFSNSRSEMNVSTLELGDSALYLCASRLAGGGNEQFFGPGTRLTVL.

The genes are TRBV5-1 and TRBJ2-5, with a weak D call TRBD2 (5 bases). Trimming took 4 bases from V and 1 from J, leaving 8 bases between them. Germline V gene data show CDR1 as SGHRS and CDR2 as YFSETQ. This CDR3 spans 13 amino acids. The CDR3 nucleotides read TGCGCCAGCAGCCCCCGGGGCCAAGAGACCCAGTACTTC. Translating gives CASSPRGQETQYF.

This chain links TRBV29-1 with TRBJ1-3; D gene uncertain. Germline V gives CDR1 SQVTM, CDR2 ANQGSEA. The V end was cut by 6 bases, the J end by 8 bases, with 11 bases between. The CDR3 loop spans 11 amino acids. The CDR3: CSVIPRDTIYF. The DNA of the CDR3 is TGCAGCGTCATCCCCCGAGACACCATATATTTT.

The chain is built from TRBV3-1 (or the pseudogene TRBV3-2) and TRBJ2-5; 10 nucleotides agree with TRBD2. Per germline, CDR1 LGHDT and CDR2 YNNKEL (reference sequence). There are 18 residues in the CDR3. V lost 1 base to trimming and J lost 5 bases; unmatched junction nucleotides: 13. This CDR3 is CASSQGSGGTGWWETQYF. CDR3 DNA sequence: TGTGCCAGCAGCCAAGGTAGCGGGGGGACCGGTTGGTGGGAGACCCAGTACTTC.

The chain is built from TRBV28 and TRBJ1-4; 7 nucleotides line up with TRBD1. J was trimmed by 5 bases and V by 6 bases; bases with no gene match: 9. Germline V lookup: CDR1 MDHEN, CDR2 SYDVKM. CDR3 length equals 15 residues. The CDR3, as DNA: TGTGCCAGCAGAACCTTGGACAGGCCCAATGAAAAACTGTTTTTT. Protein: CASRTLDRPNEKLFF.

V and J are TRBV13 and TRBJ2-7; 10 bases are shared with TRBD2. There are 15 residues in the CDR3. From germline, CDR1 is PRHDT and CDR2 FYEKMQ (reference sequence). The J segment lost 4 bases and the V segment lost 3 bases, leaving 6 bases of the junction unmatched. CDR3 DNA sequence: TGTGCCAGCAGCTTTTCTAGCGGGAGTGGGTACGAGCAGTACTTC. It translates to CASSFSSGSGYEQYF.